This T cell receptor beta chain was obtained from a study of OX40 agonist ivuxolimab in advanced cancers. Study details: Administration of intravenous ivuxolimab to patients occurred every 2 weeks at 0.01 to 10 mg/kg.

As for this clone: What it binds is not known.

The CDR3 runs 14 residues. The ends were cut back, 8 bases at V and 0 bases at J, with 12 bases in the middle. Looked up from germline, CDR1 is SNHLY and CDR2 is FYNNEI. Study-wide results and limits: Low levels of normalized T-cell clonal expansion also appeared in some nonresponders.

Sequencing used immunoSEQ multiplex PCR; TCRdb keeps in-frame clones, though not all of them. The table lists 48,000 or so clones, around 90% of them singletons. Sequenced material: CD4+ or CD8+ T cells sorted from blood, taken in a trial of the OX40 agonist ivuxolimab. This chain joins TRBV2 and TRBJ2-3; either TRBD1 or TRBD2 may supply D (5 bases each). This receptor was identified in an adult with an advanced solid tumor such as melanoma, head and neck, liver or kidney cancer. This CDR3 reads CASSGRPSTDTQYF. The CDR3 DNA follows: TGTGCCAGCTCGGGACGGCCCAGCACAGATACGCAGTATTTT.